This T cell receptor (beta chain) is from a study of Graves' ophthalmopathy and Graves' hyperthyroidism. Turning to the study itself: At the time of initial diagnosis and before any treatment, peripheral blood was collected.

RNA transcripts yielded amplified TCR beta CDR3 regions. The workflow started with a first-round RT-PCR run with HTBI primers and then moved on to a second-round multiplex PCR. TCRdb passed the multiplex PCR reads through MiXCR, listing each CDR3 protein once. The data contain about 40,000 distinct CDR3 sequences, under 65% of them singletons. Approximately 10 ml of fresh blood yielded the PBMCs by density gradient. This clonotype occurred many times. Its antigen is still unknown. A single base separates this from a much larger clone, so it may be a read error. Study-level points and caveats: This model predicted ophthalmopathy progression (sensitivity 70% to 71%, specificity 72.22%).

Per the germline V gene, CDR1 is SGHNT and CDR2 is YENEEA. The CDR3 covers 12 residues. V is TRBV11-3 and J is TRBJ2-7, with D perhaps TRBD1 (6 bases). The sequencing sample was made of peripheral blood. This clonotype was obtained from an adult man with Graves' ophthalmopathy. CDR3 region: CASSLDSNEQHF. The DNA of the CDR3 is TGTGCCAGCAGCTTGGACAGCAACGAGCAGCACTTC.